A single sample is the source of the 9 T cell receptor beta chains below, sequenced in a study of blood T cell repertoires in COVID-19 (dated by TCRdb to the early 2020s). The library was made by the immunoSEQ multiplex PCR assay. TCRdb obtained this table from immuneACCESS and retained in-frame rearrangements with V and J assigned. These tables miss some clones; where compared with another copy, unresolved V genes account for less than half of the shortfall, and the remainder is unexplained. The sample profile shows about 260,000 clones; roughly 82% of them were found once. The ten largest clones represent 2% to 2.5% of the sample. The sample taken for sequencing was PBMCs or T cells enriched from blood (not recorded which). These receptors originate from a woman between 50 and 59 years old who had recovered from COVID-19.

J is TRBJ1-4 and V is TRBV28; tentative D call: TRBD1 (5 bases). Germline V gives CDR1 MDHEN, CDR2 SYDVKM. The length of the CDR3 is 13 residues. V lost 5 bases and J 5 bases, leaving 9 bases between the germline ends. The CDR3 reads CASSPRANEKLFF. CDR3 DNA sequence: TGTGCCAGCAGTCCCAGGGCGAATGAAAAACTGTTTTTT.

CDR3 DNA: TGTGCCAGCAGCCAGCGAGGGGAGAGAGCGGGTGAAAAACTGTTTTTT. Protein product: CASSQRGERAGEKLFF. The chain is built from TRBV16 and TRBJ1-4, with TRBD1 as a possible D gene (5 bases). The CDR3 loop spans 16 amino acids. With 3 bases removed from V and 7 bases from J, the gap between germline ends came to 18 bases. Germline CDR1 and CDR2: KGHSY and FQNENV.

The chain joins TRBV12-2 to TRBJ2-7; the D call of TRBD1 is as the table states it, not checked on the DNA. TRBV12-2 is assigned pseudogene status. The CDR3 sequence is 14 residues long. The CDR3 sequence is CASRLADRVYEQYF. CDR3 coding DNA: TGTGCAAGTCGCTTAGCGGACAGGGTCTACGAGCAGTACTTC.

V and J are TRBV11-1 and TRBJ1-1, with D possibly TRBD1 on 6 matching bases. This CDR3 comprises 14 residues. With 0 bases removed from V and 2 bases from J, the gap between germline ends came to 7 bases. Germline lookup yields CDR1 SGHAT and CDR2 FQDESV (reference sequence). CDR3 loop: CASSLARGNTEAFF. CDR3 nucleotides: TGTGCCAGCAGCTTAGCCAGGGGAAACACTGAAGCTTTCTTT.

The chain employs TRBV18 and TRBJ1-4, with D possibly TRBD1 on 5 matching bases. The V gene's germline CDR1 is KGHSH and CDR2 LQKENI. This CDR3 spans 14 amino acids. Trimming stripped 10 bases from V and 5 bases from J, with 17 bases between. In DNA, the CDR3 is TGTGCCACCCGTGCTGGACAAGGAAATGAAAAACTGTTTTTT. Amino acid sequence: CATRAGQGNEKLFF.

The gene calls are TRBV12-3 or TRBV12-4 and TRBJ1-1, with TRBD1 as a possible D gene (5 bases). V was pared by 3 bases and J by 4 bases, with 6 bases between. This CDR3 is 12 amino acids long. The CDR3 here is CASSLGLTEAFF. The CDR3 DNA is TGTGCCAGCAGTTTGGGACTCACTGAAGCTTTCTTT.

Here the CDR3 DNA reads TGTGCCAGCAGTGGACAGGAGAACACTGAAGCTTTCTTT. Translated, it gives CASSGQENTEAFF. This chain links TRBV6-2 or TRBV6-3 with TRBJ1-1, with 7 bases fitting TRBD1. Trimming took 5 bases from V and 1 from J; bases not matched to a gene: 1. The CDR3 spans 13 residues. CDR1 and CDR2 (germline): MNHEY, SVGEGT.

This chain joins TRBV28 and TRBJ2-7, with 9 bases identical to TRBD2. The CDR3 totals 13 residues. V dropped 2 bases and J dropped 7; count of bases not matched to a gene: 3. Germline V CDR1 and CDR2: MDHEN, SYDVKM. The CDR3, as DNA: TGTGCCAGCAGTTTAGCGGGAGGGAGGGAGCAGTACTTC. Protein sequence: CASSLAGGREQYF.

The chain carries TRBV5-1 and TRBJ1-2, with D possibly being TRBD1 (5 bases). The V gene lost 1 base and the J gene lost 5 bases, with 18 bases spanning the gap. In germline, CDR1 is SGHRS, CDR2 YFSETQ. The CDR3 runs 16 residues. The CDR3 loop is CASSLSSGGSGYGYTF. The CDR3 DNA follows: TGCGCCAGCAGCTTGTCATCCGGGGGTAGTGGGTATGGCTACACCTTC.